This T cell receptor (beta chain) was recovered during a study of identifying expanded T cells in peripheral blood. To note about this clone: Its target is unknown.

Findings and caveats of the study: Variance in clone template counts between approximately 2-week samples significantly increased with total template count across all healthy donors. Over approximately two and four weeks, about 16 and 20 clones changed, versus approximately 1.1 between replicates.

The V gene's germline CDR1 is LNHDA and CDR2 SQIVND (reference sequence). Trimming removed 3 bases from V and 3 bases from J, with 15 bases in between. The CDR3 contains 15 residues. Profiled with immunoSEQ multiplex PCR; TCRdb holds only in-frame clones, not every one. Among more than 70,000 clones listed, about 90% were seen once. This clonotype originated in a person aged 18-70 years in good health. The chain employs TRBV19 and TRBJ2-7, with a weak D call TRBD2 (6 bases). The sample taken for sequencing was blood. CDR3 DNA sequence: TGTGCCAGTAGTATGGGCGGGACCGCCGGCTACGAGCAGTACTTC. It translates to CASSMGGTAGYEQYF.